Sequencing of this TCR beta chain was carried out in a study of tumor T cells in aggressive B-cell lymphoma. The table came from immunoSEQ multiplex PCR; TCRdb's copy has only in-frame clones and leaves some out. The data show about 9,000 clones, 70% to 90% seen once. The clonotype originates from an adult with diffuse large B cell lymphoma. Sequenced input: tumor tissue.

The CDR3 here is CASSFGTGGNQPQHF. CDR3 bases: TGTGCCAGCAGCTTCGGGACAGGGGGCAATCAGCCCCAGCATTTT. V gene TRBV5-6 combines with J gene TRBJ1-5; 10 bases map to TRBD1. Trimming removed 2 bases from V and 2 bases from J; junction bases left unmatched: 1. The CDR3 loop spans 15 amino acids. Germline V gene data show CDR1 as SGHDT and CDR2 as YYEEEE.